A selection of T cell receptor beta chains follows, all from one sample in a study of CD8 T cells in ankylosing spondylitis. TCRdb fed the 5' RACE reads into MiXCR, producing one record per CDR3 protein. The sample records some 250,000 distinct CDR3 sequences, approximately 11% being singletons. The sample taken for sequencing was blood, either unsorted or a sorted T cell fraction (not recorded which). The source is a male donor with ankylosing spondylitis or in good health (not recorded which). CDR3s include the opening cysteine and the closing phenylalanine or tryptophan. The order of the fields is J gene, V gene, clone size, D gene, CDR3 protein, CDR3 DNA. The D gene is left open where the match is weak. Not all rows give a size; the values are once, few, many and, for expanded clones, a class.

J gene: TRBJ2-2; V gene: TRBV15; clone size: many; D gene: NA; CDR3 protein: CATSRDPRSGELFF; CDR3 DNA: TGTGCCACCAGCAGAGATCCCCGTTCCGGGGAGCTGTTTTTT
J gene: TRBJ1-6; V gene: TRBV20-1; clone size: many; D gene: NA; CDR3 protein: CSASLLPGPSPLHF; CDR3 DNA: TGCAGTGCTTCGTTGTTACCGGGTCCTTCACCCCTCCACTTT
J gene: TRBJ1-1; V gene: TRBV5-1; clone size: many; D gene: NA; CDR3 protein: CASSVYRDNTEAFF; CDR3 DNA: TGCGCCAGCAGCGTCTACAGGGATAACACTGAAGCTTTCTTT
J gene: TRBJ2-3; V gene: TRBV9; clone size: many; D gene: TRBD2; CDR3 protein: CASSIPSTSEAWTDTQYF; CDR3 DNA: TGTGCCAGCAGCATCCCCTCCACTAGCGAGGCGTGGACAGATACGCAGTATTTT
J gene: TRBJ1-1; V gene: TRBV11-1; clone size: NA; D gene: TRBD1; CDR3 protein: CASSLSRLGTGKNDQEAFF; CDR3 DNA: TGTGCCAGCAGCTTATCTCGTCTCGGGACAGGCAAAAACGACCAAGAAGCTTTCTTT
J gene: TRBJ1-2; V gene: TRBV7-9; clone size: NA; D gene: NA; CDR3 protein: CASSLARADGYTF; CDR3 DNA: TGTGCCAGCAGCTTAGCGAGAGCCGATGGCTACACCTTC
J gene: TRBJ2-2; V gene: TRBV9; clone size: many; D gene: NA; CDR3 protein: CASSVQGIGELFF; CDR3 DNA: TGTGCCAGCAGCGTTCAAGGGATCGGGGAGCTGTTTTTT
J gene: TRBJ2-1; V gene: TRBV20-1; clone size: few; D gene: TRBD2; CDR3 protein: CSAKPGGPYNEQFF; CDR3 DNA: TGCAGTGCAAAACCGGGGGGGCCCTACAATGAGCAGTTCTTC
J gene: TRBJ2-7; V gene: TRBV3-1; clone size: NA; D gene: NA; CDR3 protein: CASSPRRAGILSYEQYF; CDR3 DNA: TGTGCCAGCAGTCCACGAAGGGCCGGGATCCTCTCCTACGAGCAGTACTTC
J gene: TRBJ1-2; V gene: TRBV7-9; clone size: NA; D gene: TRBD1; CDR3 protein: CASSLAPGQANYGYTF; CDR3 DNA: TGTGCCAGCAGCTTAGCCCCCGGACAGGCGAACTATGGCTACACCTTC
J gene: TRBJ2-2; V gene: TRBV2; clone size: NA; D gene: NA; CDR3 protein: CASRRTENTGELFF; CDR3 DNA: TGTGCCAGCAGGCGGACAGAAAACACCGGGGAGCTGTTTTTT
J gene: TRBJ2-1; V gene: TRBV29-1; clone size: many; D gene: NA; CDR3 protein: CSVVRTVSYNEQFF; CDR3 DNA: TGCAGCGTTGTACGGACCGTTTCGTACAATGAGCAGTTCTTC
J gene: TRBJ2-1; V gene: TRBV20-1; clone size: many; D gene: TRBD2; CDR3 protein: CSARGLAGGLENEQFF; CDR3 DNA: TGCAGTGCTAGAGGACTAGCGGGAGGTCTTGAAAATGAGCAGTTCTTC
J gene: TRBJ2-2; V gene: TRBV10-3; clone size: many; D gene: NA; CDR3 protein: CAISGGGATNTGELFF; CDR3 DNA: TGTGCCATCAGTGGCGGCGGGGCGACGAACACCGGGGAGCTGTTTTTT
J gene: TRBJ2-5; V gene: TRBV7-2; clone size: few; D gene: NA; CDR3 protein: CASALAGQETQYF; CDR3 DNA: TGTGCCAGTGCCCTCGCGGGCCAAGAGACCCAGTACTTC
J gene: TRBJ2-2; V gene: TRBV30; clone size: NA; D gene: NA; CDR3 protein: CAWKNTDTANTGELFF; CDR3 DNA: TGTGCCTGGAAGAACACGGACACTGCGAACACCGGGGAGCTGTTTTTT
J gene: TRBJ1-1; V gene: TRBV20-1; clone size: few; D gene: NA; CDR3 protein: CSAPIGGALNTEAFF; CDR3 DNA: TGCAGTGCCCCCATCGGGGGGGCGCTTAACACTGAAGCTTTCTTT
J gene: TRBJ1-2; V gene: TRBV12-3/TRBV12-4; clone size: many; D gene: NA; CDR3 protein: CASTDKKGGYTF; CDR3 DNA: TGTGCCAGCACCGACAAAAAAGGAGGCTACACCTTC
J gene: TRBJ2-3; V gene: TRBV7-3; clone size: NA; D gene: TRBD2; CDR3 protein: CASSPMGGRLADTQYF; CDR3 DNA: TGTGCCAGCAGCCCGATGGGCGGGAGGTTGGCAGATACGCAGTATTTT
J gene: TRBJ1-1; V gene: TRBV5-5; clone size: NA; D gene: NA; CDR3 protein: CASSLAPRETEAFF; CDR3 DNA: TGTGCCAGCAGCTTGGCCCCAAGGGAGACTGAAGCTTTCTTT
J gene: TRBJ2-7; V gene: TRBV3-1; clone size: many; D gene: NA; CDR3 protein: CASSLPVFGEQYF; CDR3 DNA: TGTGCCAGCAGCCTTCCCGTATTCGGCGAGCAGTACTTC
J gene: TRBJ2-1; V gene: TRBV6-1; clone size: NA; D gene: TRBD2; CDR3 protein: CASSLLAGSEQFF; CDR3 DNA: TGTGCCAGCAGCCTCCTAGCGGGTAGTGAGCAGTTCTTC
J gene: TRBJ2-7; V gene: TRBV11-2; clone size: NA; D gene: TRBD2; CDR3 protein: CASSLLAGVVDEQYF; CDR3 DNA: TGTGCCAGCAGCTTACTAGCGGGAGTTGTTGACGAGCAGTACTTC
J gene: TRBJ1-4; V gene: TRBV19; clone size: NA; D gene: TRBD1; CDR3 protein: CASTQGAGEKLFF; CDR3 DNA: TGTGCCAGTACCCAGGGGGCCGGTGAAAAACTGTTTTTT
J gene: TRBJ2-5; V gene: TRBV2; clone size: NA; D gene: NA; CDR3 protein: CASRSPGAQQETQYF; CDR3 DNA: TGTGCCAGCAGAAGTCCCGGGGCCCAACAAGAGACCCAGTACTTC
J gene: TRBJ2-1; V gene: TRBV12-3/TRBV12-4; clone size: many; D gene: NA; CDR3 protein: CASRGSAYNEQFF; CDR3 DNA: TGTGCCAGCAGAGGCTCCGCCTACAATGAGCAGTTCTTC
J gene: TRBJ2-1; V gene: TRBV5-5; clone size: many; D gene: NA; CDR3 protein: CASSFQSDEQFF; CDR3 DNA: TGTGCCAGCAGCTTTCAGAGCGATGAGCAGTTCTTC
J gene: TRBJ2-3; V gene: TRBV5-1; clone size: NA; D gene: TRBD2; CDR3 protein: CASSLIPSGGGTDTQYF; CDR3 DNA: TGCGCCAGCAGCTTGATACCTAGCGGGGGGGGCACAGATACGCAGTATTTT
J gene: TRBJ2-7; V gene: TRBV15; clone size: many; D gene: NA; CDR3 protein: CATSRGDRYEQYF; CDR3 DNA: TGTGCCACCAGCAGGGGTGATCGCTACGAGCAGTACTTC
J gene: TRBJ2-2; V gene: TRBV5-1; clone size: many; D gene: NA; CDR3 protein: CASSLAYTGELFF; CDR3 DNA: TGCGCCAGCAGCTTGGCGTACACCGGGGAGCTGTTTTTT
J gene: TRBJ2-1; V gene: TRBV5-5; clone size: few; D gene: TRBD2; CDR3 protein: CASSLEDGGYNEQFF; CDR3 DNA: TGTGCCAGCAGCTTGGAGGACGGGGGGTACAATGAGCAGTTCTTC
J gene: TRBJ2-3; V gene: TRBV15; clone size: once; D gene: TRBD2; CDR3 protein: CATSRTSGSADTQYF; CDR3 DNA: TGTGCCACCAGCAGAACTAGCGGGAGTGCAGATACGCAGTATTTT
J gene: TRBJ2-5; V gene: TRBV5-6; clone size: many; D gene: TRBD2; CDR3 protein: CASSPRLAGKETQYF; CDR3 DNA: TGTGCCAGCAGCCCCCGACTAGCGGGGAAAGAGACCCAGTACTTC
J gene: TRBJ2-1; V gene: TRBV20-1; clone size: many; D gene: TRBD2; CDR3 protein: CSAATSGTENEQFF; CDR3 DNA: TGCAGTGCTGCAACTAGCGGCACTGAGAATGAGCAGTTCTTC
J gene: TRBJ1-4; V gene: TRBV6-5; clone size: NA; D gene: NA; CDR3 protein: CASSYGASETEKLFF; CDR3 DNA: TGTGCCAGCAGTTACGGTGCTAGTGAGACTGAAAAACTGTTTTTT
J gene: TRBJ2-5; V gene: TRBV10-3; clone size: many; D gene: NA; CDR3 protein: CAIRESRGGETQYF; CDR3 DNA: TGTGCCATCAGGGAGTCTAGAGGCGGGGAGACCCAGTACTTC
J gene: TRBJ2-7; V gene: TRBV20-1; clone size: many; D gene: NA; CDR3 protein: CSAKTLALRAYEQYF; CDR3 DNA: TGCAGTGCCAAAACCCTAGCACTCCGAGCCTACGAGCAGTACTTC
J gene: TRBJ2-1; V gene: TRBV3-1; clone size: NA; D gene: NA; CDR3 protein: CASSQLGGEQFF; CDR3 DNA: TGTGCCAGCAGCCAACTAGGAGGTGAGCAGTTCTTC
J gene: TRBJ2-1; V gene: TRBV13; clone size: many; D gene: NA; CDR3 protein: CASSIGTPGSVEQFF; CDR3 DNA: TGTGCCAGCAGCATCGGGACCCCGGGATCCGTTGAGCAGTTCTTC
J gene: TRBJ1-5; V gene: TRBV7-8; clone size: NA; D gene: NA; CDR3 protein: CASSPFQGYSNQPQHF; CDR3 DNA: TGTGCCAGCAGCCCATTCCAGGGTTATAGCAATCAGCCCCAGCATTTT
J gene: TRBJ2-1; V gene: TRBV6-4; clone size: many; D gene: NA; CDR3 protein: CASSDKVEGGEQFF; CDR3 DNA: TGTGCCAGCAGTGATAAGGTAGAGGGAGGTGAGCAGTTCTTC
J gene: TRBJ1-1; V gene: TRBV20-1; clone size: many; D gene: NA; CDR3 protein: CSARDPTVNTEAFF; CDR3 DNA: TGCAGTGCTAGAGATCCGACAGTGAACACTGAAGCTTTCTTT
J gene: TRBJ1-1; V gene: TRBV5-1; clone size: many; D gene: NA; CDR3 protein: CASSLEGGNTEAFF; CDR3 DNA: TGCGCCAGCAGCTTGGAAGGCGGGAACACTGAAGCTTTCTTT
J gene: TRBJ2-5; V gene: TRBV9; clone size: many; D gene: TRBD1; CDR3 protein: CASSVEGHRGQETQYF; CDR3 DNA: TGTGCCAGCAGCGTAGAAGGTCACAGGGGCCAAGAGACCCAGTACTTC
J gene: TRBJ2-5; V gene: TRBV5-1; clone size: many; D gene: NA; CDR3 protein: CASSADLQETQYF; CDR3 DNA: TGCGCCAGCAGCGCTGACTTACAAGAGACCCAGTACTTC
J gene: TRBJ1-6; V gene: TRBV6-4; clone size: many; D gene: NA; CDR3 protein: CASSVDDRGSPLHF; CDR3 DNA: TGTGCCAGCAGTGTAGACGACCGAGGTTCACCCCTCCACTTT
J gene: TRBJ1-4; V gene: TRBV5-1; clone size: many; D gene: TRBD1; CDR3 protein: CASSQRQGREKLFF; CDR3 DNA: TGCGCCAGCAGTCAAAGACAGGGCCGGGAAAAACTGTTTTTT
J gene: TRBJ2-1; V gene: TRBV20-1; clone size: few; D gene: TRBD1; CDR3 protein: CSARGLGAEQFF; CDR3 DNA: TGCAGTGCCAGGGGGTTGGGGGCCGAGCAGTTCTTC
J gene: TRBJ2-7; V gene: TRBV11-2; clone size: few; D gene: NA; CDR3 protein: CASSLRDPDPDYEQYF; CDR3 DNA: TGTGCCAGCAGCTTAAGAGACCCCGACCCGGACTACGAGCAGTACTTC
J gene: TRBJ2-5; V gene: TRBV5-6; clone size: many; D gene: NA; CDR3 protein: CASSLVHQETQYF; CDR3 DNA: TGTGCCAGCAGCTTGGTGCACCAAGAGACCCAGTACTTC
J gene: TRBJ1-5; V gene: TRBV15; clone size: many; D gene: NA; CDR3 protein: CATSRDRGDSNQPQHF; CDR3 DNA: TGTGCCACCAGCAGAGATAGGGGGGATAGCAATCAGCCCCAGCATTTT
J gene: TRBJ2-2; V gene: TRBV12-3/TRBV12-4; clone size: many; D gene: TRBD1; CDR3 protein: CASSLGLGQYTGELFF; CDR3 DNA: TGTGCCAGCAGTTTAGGGTTGGGACAGTACACCGGGGAGCTGTTTTTT
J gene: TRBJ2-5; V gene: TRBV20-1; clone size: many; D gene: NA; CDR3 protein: CSAPGKQETQYF; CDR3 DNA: TGCAGTGCCCCTGGGAAGCAAGAGACCCAGTACTTC
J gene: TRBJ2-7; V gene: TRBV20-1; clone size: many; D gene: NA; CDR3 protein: CSARFHGQLLSYEQYF; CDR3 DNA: TGCAGTGCTAGATTTCATGGACAGCTGCTTTCCTACGAGCAGTACTTC
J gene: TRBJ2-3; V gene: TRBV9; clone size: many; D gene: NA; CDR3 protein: CASVPVGADTQYF; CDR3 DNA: TGTGCCAGTGTTCCGGTTGGCGCAGATACGCAGTATTTT